This T cell receptor (beta chain) was recorded in a study of blood T cell repertoires in COVID-19. Using immunoSEQ multiplex PCR, the repertoire was profiled, and TCRdb retains in-frame clones only, with some absent. The table has some 21,000 clones, more than 80% seen once. Germline loops: CDR1 LGHDT, CDR2 YNNKEL (reference sequence). The V segment lost 4 bases and the J segment 8 bases; nucleotides outside the gene matches: 12. The CDR3 is 16 amino acids. This receptor was taken from a woman of 80 years or more with active or convalescent COVID-19. The chain recombines TRBV3-1 (or the pseudogene TRBV3-2) with TRBJ1-2; 11 nucleotides line up with TRBD1. The sample was peripheral blood. The chain's CDR3 is CASSPKIRTGGGGYTF. The DNA of the CDR3 is TGTGCCAGCAGCCCAAAGATAAGGACAGGGGGCGGCGGCTACACCTTC.